This TCR beta chain was sequenced during a study of shared clonotypes between healthy human individuals. The wider study: Three CD4 naive, three CD4 memory, two CD8 naive and one CD8 memory plate were used per donor. Study outcomes and limitations: Generation of non-shared clonotypes was less probable than generation of clonotypes shared by all four donors.

The V gene lost 3 bases and the J gene lost 2 bases, with 20 bases spanning the gap. CDR1 and CDR2 (germline): LNHNV, YYDKDF (reference sequence). The CDR3 covers 17 residues. On this clone: The target antigen is unknown.

Naive CD8 populations comprised CD45RO-negative cells positively selected for CCR7, excluding terminally differentiated effector memory CD45RA+ cells. Donors were healthy HIV-negative adults without recent acute infections or vaccinations. Original methodology: Filtering was not the same, since immunoSEQ gave junction-only sequences without quality scores. The protocol was immunoSEQ multiplex PCR, while the TCRdb copy is restricted to in-frame clones and leaves out a portion. Clone size and V and J calls were adopted from that table, with D and trimming inferred from the DNA. Of around 2.1 million clones in the sample, under 95% were seen once.

Sample: naive CD8+ T cells from PBMCs. The source is a man younger than 35 in good health. Some clones in this sample may be carry-over from other donors' samples. The rearrangement links TRBV15 to TRBJ2-7; D is unclear. The DNA for the CDR3 is TGTGCCACCAGCAGTGACCTCGGATGGACGGATCCCTACGAGCAGTACTTC. Translation: CATSSDLGWTDPYEQYF.